This passage covers 14 T cell receptor beta chains from one sample sequenced in a study of blood T cell repertoires in COVID-19. This table comes from immunoSEQ multiplex PCR, and its TCRdb copy is limited to in-frame clones, with some not included. Of 70,000 or so clones listed, less than 95% are singletons. Sequenced material: peripheral blood. These receptor sequences come from a woman aged 18-29 years with acute or convalescent COVID-19.

This sequence joins TRBV2 and TRBJ2-1, with 7 bases lining up with TRBD1. This CDR3 has 13 residues. The J segment lost 6 bases and the V segment lost 7 bases, leaving 6 bases of the junction unmatched. Germline assignment: CDR1 SNHLY and CDR2 FYNNEI. CDR3 residues: CASTQAGGNEQFF. In DNA, the CDR3 is TGTGCCAGCACCCAAGCAGGGGGCAATGAGCAGTTCTTC. The whole variable domain, filled in from reference TRBV2 and TRBJ2-1, reads EPEVTQTPSHQVTQMGQEVILRCVPISNHLYFYWYRQILGQKVEFLVSFYNNEISEKSEIFDDQFSVERPDGSNFTLKIRSTKLEDSAMYFCASTQAGGNEQFFGPGTRLTVL.

The chain has TRBV7-9 and TRBJ2-5; 7 nucleotides align to TRBD1. This CDR3 comprises 13 residues. The ends lost 6 bases at V and 6 bases at J; junction bases unmatched: 7. Germline V gene sequence: CDR1 SEHNR, CDR2 FQNEAQ (reference sequence). The CDR3 coding sequence is TGTGCCAGCAGACAATACAGGGGTCAGACCCAGTACTTC. Translated: CASRQYRGQTQYF.

This chain uses TRBV19 with TRBJ1-2, with TRBD1 identical over 9 bases. This CDR3 region has 16 residues. The V gene's germline CDR1 is LNHDA and CDR2 SQIVND (reference sequence). The junction had 11 bases not matched to a gene; V was cut back by 5 bases and J by 4 bases. The CDR3 DNA reads as TGTGCCAGTAGTGGGAGGAGCCGGACAGGGGCCTATGGCTACACCTTC. Encoded protein: CASSGRSRTGAYGYTF.

The count of this clone is one. V is TRBV6-1 and J is TRBJ1-5; D unclear. Per germline, CDR1 MNHNS and CDR2 SASEGT. The V end was cut by 1 base, the J end by 2 bases, with 12 bases between. The CDR3 is 16 amino acids. The CDR3 DNA sequence: TGTGCCAGCAGTGAAGAGGGAGGCGCTGGCAATCAGCCCCAGCATTTT. Translated: CASSEEGGAGNQPQHF.

This chain joins TRBV25-1 and TRBJ2-1, with 7 positions matching TRBD2. With 3 bases clipped from V and 3 bases from J, the junction kept 8 bases outside the gene matches. The germline CDR1 and CDR2 sequences are MGHDK and SYGVNS. There are 16 residues in the CDR3. CDR3 amino acids: CASSDLRSGDYNEQFF. The CDR3 DNA reads TGTGCCAGCAGTGACCTTAGGAGCGGGGACTACAATGAGCAGTTCTTC.

The CDR3 reads CASTRGQGGFKNIQYF. The DNA for the CDR3 is TGTGCCAGCACGCGGGGACAGGGAGGATTCAAAAACATTCAGTACTTC. The chain uses TRBV28 and TRBJ2-4; 9 bases are a match to TRBD1. This CDR3 has 16 residues. Unmatched junction bases numbered 10, after V lost 7 bases and J lost 3 bases. Germline V gives CDR1 MDHEN, CDR2 SYDVKM.

The gene calls are TRBV27 and TRBJ2-4; D is possibly TRBD1 (6 bases). The CDR3 contains 14 residues. Trimming took 5 bases from V and 5 from J, leaving 13 bases between them. Germline CDR1 and CDR2: MNHEY and SMNVEV (reference sequence). The CDR3 sequence is CASSRDPGENIQYF. CDR3 sequence (DNA): TGTGCCAGCAGTAGGGACCCAGGGGAAAACATTCAGTACTTC.

V and J are TRBV5-6 and TRBJ2-4; 7 bases agree with TRBD1. CDR3 size: 16 residues. Looked up from germline, CDR1 is SGHDT and CDR2 is YYEEEE. V gave up 4 bases and J gave up 0 bases; unmatched junction bases: 7. CDR3 amino acids: CASSITGAIAKNIQYF. The CDR3, as DNA: TGTGCCAGCAGCATAACAGGGGCGATAGCCAAAAACATTCAGTACTTC.

This clone showed up just a few times. This rearrangement joins TRBV4-3 to TRBJ2-1, with 9 nucleotides matching TRBD2. CDR1 is LGHNA, CDR2 YSLEER, per germline. The J segment lost 1 base and the V segment lost 3 bases, leaving 16 bases of the junction unmatched. The length of the CDR3 is 20 residues. CDR3 sequence reads: CASSQRRGFTSGSSYNEQFF. The DNA for the CDR3 is TGCGCCAGCAGCCAGCGCAGGGGGTTTACTAGCGGGTCATCCTACAATGAGCAGTTCTTC.

The chain employs TRBV28 and TRBJ1-2; possible D gene TRBD1, 6 bases. The germline V and J ends were trimmed by 2 bases and 7 bases, with 14 bases remaining between them. The CDR3 length is 14 residues. CDR1 and CDR2 from the germline V gene are MDHEN and SYDVKM. CDR3 in amino acids: CASSLGLGAGGYTF. CDR3 DNA sequence: TGTGCCAGCAGTTTAGGGTTGGGGGCTGGTGGCTACACCTTC.

This clone occurred once. CDR3: CASGRQGALAEAFF. CDR3 nucleotides: TGTGCCAGCGGCCGACAGGGGGCGCTGGCTGAAGCTTTCTTT. V is TRBV6-5 and J is TRBJ1-1; 10 nucleotides line up with TRBD1. The germline gives CDR1 MNHEY, CDR2 SVGAGI. This CDR3 region has 14 residues. J lost 6 bases, V lost 8 bases, and 9 bases had no gene match.

J is TRBJ1-4 and V is TRBV15; D unclear. CDR1 LNHNV and CDR2 YYDKDF come from the germline V gene (reference sequence). The V and J ends lost 0 bases and 1 base respectively, with 6 bases between them. The CDR3 consists of 15 residues. This CDR3 is CATSRDPLTNEKLFF. The CDR3 nucleotides read TGTGCCACCAGCAGAGACCCCTTAACTAATGAAAAACTGTTTTTT.

The chain has TRBV7-9 and TRBJ2-3; D remains unclear. The CDR3 loop spans 14 amino acids. With 5 bases removed from V and 3 bases from J, the gap between germline ends came to 12 bases. CDR1 is SEHNR and CDR2 is FQNEAQ in the germline V gene (reference sequence). The CDR3 DNA reads TGTGCCAGCAGCCCCTCCGGTGATACAGATACGCAGTATTTT. Translation: CASSPSGDTDTQYF.

The genes are TRBV7-8 and TRBJ1-3, with D maybe TRBD1 (5 bases). The CDR3 spans 14 residues. V shed 4 bases and J shed 1 base, with 8 bases lying between them. The germline gives CDR1 SGHVS, CDR2 FQNEAQ. CDR3: CASSWRGSGNTIYF. CDR3 nucleotide sequence: TGTGCCAGCAGCTGGAGGGGTTCTGGAAACACCATATATTTT.